This T cell receptor (beta chain) was obtained from a study of blood T cell repertoires in COVID-19. With 6 bases removed from V and 0 bases from J, the gap between germline ends came to 9 bases. There are 14 residues in the CDR3. CDR1 SNHLY and CDR2 FYNNEI come from the germline V gene. Per the original methods: Amplification with reference gene primers provided the estimates of nucleated cell counts. Only in-frame clones appear in the TCRdb table, and some are missing; sequencing was by immunoSEQ multiplex PCR. Clone size and V and J calls were adopted from that table, with D and trimming inferred from the DNA. The sample carries roughly 360,000 clones, roughly 90% recorded once.

The receptor was derived from a woman between 25 and 40 years old with acute COVID-19. Material for sequencing was PBMCs or T cells enriched from blood (not recorded which). V gene TRBV2 combines with J gene TRBJ1-3; D uncertain. The CDR3 DNA follows: TGTGCCAGCAGAAACACAGTCTCTGGAAACACCATATATTTT. It is translated as CASRNTVSGNTIYF.